This TCR beta chain was retrieved from a study of tumor T cells in aggressive B-cell lymphoma. Clones were sequenced by immunoSEQ multiplex PCR, and TCRdb holds only the in-frame ones, with some missing. The table has 3,000 to 4,000 clones, roughly 94% seen once; the top ten hold more than 2%. CDR1 and CDR2 (germline): SQVTM, ANQGSEA. Trimming removed 3 bases from V and 1 base from J, with 6 bases in between. The CDR3 contains 12 residues. The sample taken for sequencing was tumor tissue. The receptor was derived from an adult with diffuse large B cell lymphoma. The chain carries TRBV29-1 and TRBJ1-2; unclear D gene. As DNA, the CDR3 is TGCAGCGTTGATCTAGTTAACTATGGCTACACCTTC. It codes for CSVDLVNYGYTF.